This T cell receptor beta chain was documented in a study of blood T cell repertoires in COVID-19 (dated by TCRdb to between 2020 and 2021). For context, the study as a whole: Samples from collaborators originated in the United States, Italy and Spain and spanned both the acute and convalescent phases of COVID-19. The material from the prospective study consisted of cDNA or gDNA derived from T cells, B-cell-depleted T cells, or PBMCs. Deeply sampled blood TCRbeta repertoires from subjects exposed to, actively infected with, or recovered from COVID-19 were included in the dataset. The repertoires were made available in a free public database intended to serve as a resource for research on the immune response to SARS-CoV-2. Samples came from the ongoing ImmuneRACE study (first 160 participants) plus 1,254 subjects from 6 global collaborators. A de-identified subject ID, COVID-19 status, age in years and sex were almost always included in the sample metadata. HLA class I and class II types, where available, came from metadata supplied by the sample provider rather than from assay-based typing. Results the study describes overall, beyond this receptor: How much clinical and demographic metadata was included differed by source and by participant, and the metadata was provided uncurated.

The count of this clone is one. The antigen it recognizes is unknown. Qualities for individual bases were not recorded, and no much larger clone is one base off. The collaborating institutions used their own protocols to collect whole blood in K2EDTA tubes. For TCRbeta analysis, collaborators shipped samples as frozen whole blood, isolated PBMCs, or DNA extracted from either of those sample types. From a lookup of the germline V gene, CDR1 and CDR2 are SGHAT and FQNNGV. V and J are truncated by 5 bases and 1 base respectively, leaving an intervening sequence of 9 bases. Counted from cysteine to phenylalanine, this CDR3 has 14 amino acids. Only the CDR3 portion is preserved as DNA: 42 bases, with reading frame beginning at the first base. TCRbeta CDR3 regions were amplified from genomic DNA by means of the immunoSEQ Assay, a bias-controlled multiplex PCR. In the paper's pipeline: The number of nucleated cells in each sample was estimated by amplification of reference gene primers within the assay. To quantify the absolute abundance of each unique TCRbeta CDR3 rearrangement, sequence reads were collapsed and filtered. For each sample, productive Simpson clonality was calculated as the square root of Simpson's diversity index across productive rearrangements. Sourced from immuneACCESS, this table was stored by TCRdb with only in-frame sequences that have V and J called. A share of the clones is absent; for the studies checked, an unresolved V gene accounts for under half, and the remainder has no known explanation. V and J calls and clone size come straight from that table; D and trimming were deduced from the DNA. This sample is represented by 230,000 or so clones; approximately 84% of them were singletons. Under 2.5% of the sample is held by the ten biggest clonotypes.

The chain is made from TRBV11-2 and TRBJ1-5, with no confident D gene call. The sample was peripheral blood. This clonotype originated in a man aged 40-50 years with active or convalescent COVID-19. The nucleotides are TGTGCCAGCAGCCCGACAAGGAGCAATCAGCCCCAGCATTTT. It translates as CASSPTRSNQPQHF. With all but the CDR3 taken from the reference TRBV11-2 and TRBJ1-5 genes, the full variable domain is: EAGVAQSPRYKIIEKRQSVAFWCNPISGHATLYWYQQILGQGPKLLIQFQNNGVVDDSQLPKDRFSAERLKGVDSTLKIQPAKLEDSAVYLCASSPTRSNQPQHFGDGTRLSIL.